This note documents a single T cell receptor (beta chain) sequence. Its antigen is as yet unknown. Per the germline V gene, CDR1 is SGDLS and CDR2 is YYNGEE. The V gene lost 3 bases and the J gene lost 0 bases, with 13 bases spanning the gap. The CDR3 totals 17 residues. This record comes from a study of blood T cells in healthy people across ages. Study-level information: Roughly one uniquely barcoded beta molecule per two T cells was captured. General study findings and limits: Significant beta diversity loss was already apparent by age approximately 42, declining roughly linearly.

Through a sample-barcoded 5' primer and a J-beta primer mix, a second PCR was run for 7 to 11 cycles. Carrying 12 random nucleotides, a template-switch adaptor labeled each individual cDNA molecule. TCRdb passed the 5' RACE reads through MiXCR, listing each CDR3 protein once. The repertoire holds about 1.8 million distinct CDR3 sequences, with less than 50% as singletons. Peripheral blood, roughly 9.3 milliliters per donor, was collected. The chain combines TRBV9 with TRBJ2-6, with a tentative D call TRBD1 (5 bases). The TCR sequence derives from a woman between 40 and 55 years old in good health. Specimen: blood. The CDR3 reads CASSGGQKYSGANVLTF. In nucleotides, the CDR3 is TGTGCCAGCAGCGGTGGACAAAAGTACTCTGGGGCCAACGTCCTGACTTTC.